Listed below are T cell receptor beta chains from one sample, sequenced in a study of cytomegalovirus exposure and HLA in healthy donors. Profiled with immunoSEQ multiplex PCR; TCRdb holds only in-frame clones, not every one. Found here are approximately 300,000 clones, 86% of them singletons; the top ten hold approximately 0.84%. Sequencing was done on a sample of PBMCs. The receptors were gathered from a woman in her late teens or twenties in good health and CMV-seronegative. The CDR3 runs from the conserved cysteine through the conserved F or W. D genes are given only for firm matches. The size entry is marked missing in some rows and otherwise reads once, few, many or a size class.

TRBJ2-2	TRBD1	TRBV6-5	-	TGTGCCAGCAGCCCCGGGACAGGGAACACCGGGGAGCTGTTTTTT	CASSPGTGNTGELFF
TRBJ2-7	TRBD1	TRBV25-1	-	TGTGCCAGCAGTGAGAGCAGGACAGGGGGCTCCTACGAGCAGTACTTC	CASSESRTGGSYEQYF
TRBJ2-7	-	TRBV11-2	once	TGTGCCAGCAGCTTAGAGGTGGGCTATGAGCAGTACTTC	CASSLEVGYEQYF
TRBJ2-3	TRBD1	TRBV18	-	TGTGCCAGCTCACCGACAGGGTACACAGATACGCAGTATTTT	CASSPTGYTDTQYF
TRBJ1-3	-	TRBV9	-	TGTGCCAGCAGCGGAACGACAGTCTACTCTGGAAACACCATATATTTT	CASSGTTVYSGNTIYF
TRBJ2-1	TRBD1	TRBV6-5	-	TGTGCCAGCAAACGCACAGGGGCCTACCCTGAGCAGTTCTTC	CASKRTGAYPEQFF
TRBJ2-2	TRBD1	TRBV6-1	-	TGTGCCAGCAGTGAACTGGGACAGGGGGGGACCGGGGAGCTGTTTTTT	CASSELGQGGTGELFF
TRBJ2-7	TRBD2	TRBV5-6	-	TGTGCCAGCAGCTTTTATTTGGCACTAGCGTCTGGCGAGCAGTACTTC	CASSFYLALASGEQYF
TRBJ1-1	-	TRBV5-4	-	TGTGCCAGCAGCTTCCAGGGAGCGGGGACTGAAGCTTTCTTT	CASSFQGAGTEAFF
TRBJ2-2	-	TRBV6-1	-	TGTGCCAGGGGGGGTGACACCGGGGAGCTGTTTTTT	CARGGDTGELFF
TRBJ2-7	TRBD1	TRBV7-2	once	TGTGCCAGCAGCCCCCGACAGGGAAGCGAGCAGTACTTC	CASSPRQGSEQYF
TRBJ2-7	TRBD2	TRBV5-1	-	TGCGCCAGCAGGCGGCTAGCGGACTCCTACGAGCAGTACTTC	CASRRLADSYEQYF
TRBJ2-7	TRBD2	TRBV2	-	TGTGCCAGCAGCGGACAAGCGGGAGGGCCCCACGAGCAGTACTTC	CASSGQAGGPHEQYF
TRBJ1-2	TRBD1	TRBV29-1	-	TGCAGCATACAGGGGTATTCCGGTGGCTACACCTTC	CSIQGYSGGYTF
TRBJ1-2	-	TRBV2	-	TGTGCCAGCAGTGAGACCGACTCCTATGGCTACACCTTC	CASSETDSYGYTF
TRBJ1-1	TRBD1	TRBV14	-	TGTGCCAGCAGGCCGCAGCCGGGACAGGGAATCGGGAGCGGTGAAGCTTTCTTT	CASRPQPGQGIGSGEAFF
TRBJ2-1	-	TRBV28	-	TGTGCCAGTCAGTGGTCGCGGGACAGCCAAGCGCGCGGTGAGCAGTTCTTC	CASQWSRDSQARGEQFF
TRBJ1-5	TRBD1	TRBV7-3	-	TGTGCCAGCAGCTTAGGGACAGGGTATAATCAGCCCCAGCATTTT	CASSLGTGYNQPQHF
TRBJ2-1	TRBD1	TRBV30	once	TGTGCCTGGAGTGTACAGGGGAATGAGCAGTTCTTC	CAWSVQGNEQFF
TRBJ2-5	TRBD1	TRBV5-1	once	TGCGCCAGCGGTGGGACAGGCCAAGAGACCCAGTACTTC	CASGGTGQETQYF
TRBJ1-5	-	TRBV7-8	-	TGTGCCAGCAGCTTAGGTGAGGCCGGAGGGCCCCAGCATTTT	CASSLGEAGGPQHF
TRBJ1-5	TRBD1	TRBV27	once	TGTGCCAGCAGGGATACAGGGGGCTTGGGCAATCAGCCCCAGCATTTT	CASRDTGGLGNQPQHF
TRBJ2-2	-	TRBV27	-	TGTGCCAGCAGTTTATACGACACGAACACCGGGGAGCTGTTTTTT	CASSLYDTNTGELFF
TRBJ2-2	-	TRBV7-8	-	TGTGCCAGCAGTTGGGCGGGGACCGGGGAGCTGTTTTTT	CASSWAGTGELFF
TRBJ2-1	-	TRBV5-6	-	TGTGCCAGCAGCTTGGCTTCGGGGAGCGGACCATTCTCCTACAATGAGCAGTTCTTC	CASSLASGSGPFSYNEQFF
TRBJ2-5	TRBD2	TRBV5-1	-	TGCGCCAGCAGCTTAGGTAGCGGGAGCGTAGGAGAGACCCAGTACTTC	CASSLGSGSVGETQYF
TRBJ2-1	-	TRBV28	-	TGTGCCAGCAGTTTAGTGGAGTGGAATGAGCAGTTCTTC	CASSLVEWNEQFF
TRBJ2-5	TRBD2	TRBV18	-	TGTGCCAGCTCACCCACTAGCGGCCAAGAGACCCAGTACTTC	CASSPTSGQETQYF
TRBJ2-4	-	TRBV28	-	TGTGCCACCATGGCCCAAGCCAAAAACATTCAGTACTTC	CATMAQAKNIQYF
TRBJ2-2	-	TRBV9	-	TGTGCCAGCAGCGTAGGCGGCGGGTACGGCGGGGAGCTGTTTTTT	CASSVGGGYGGELFF
TRBJ2-1	-	TRBV6-5	-	TGTGCCAGCAGCCCCCAGGGTTACAATGAGCAGTTCTTC	CASSPQGYNEQFF
TRBJ2-7	-	TRBV29-1	-	TGCAGCGTTGAAGAGATCTGGGGCGACGAGCAGTACTTC	CSVEEIWGDEQYF
TRBJ1-1	-	TRBV28	-	TGTGCCAGCAGTTTAGCCCACTTACAGGGCAGCAACACTGAAGCTTTCTTT	CASSLAHLQGSNTEAFF
TRBJ2-7	-	TRBV4-3	-	TGCGCCAGCAGCCCAGGGCGGGGCGGGTCCCACTACTACGAGCAGTACTTC	CASSPGRGGSHYYEQYF
TRBJ2-1	TRBD2	TRBV28	-	TGTGCCAGCAGTACAGTCCAGGTACTAGCGGGAGACGTGTCCTACAATGAGCAGTTCTTC	CASSTVQVLAGDVSYNEQFF
TRBJ2-1	-	TRBV7-6	-	TGTGCCAGCAGCCGGGACTACAATGAGCAGTTCTTC	CASSRDYNEQFF
TRBJ2-7	-	TRBV4-3	-	TGCGCCAGCAGGGAGGGCTCCTACGAGCAGTACTTC	CASREGSYEQYF
TRBJ2-2	-	TRBV2	-	TGTGCCAGCACCAGGGATCGGTACAACACCGGGGAGCTGTTTTTT	CASTRDRYNTGELFF
TRBJ2-7	-	TRBV20-1	-	TGCAGTGCTCCCCAGGCGGGGGAGCAGTACTTC	CSAPQAGEQYF
TRBJ2-7	TRBD1	TRBV19	-	TGTGCCAGTAGTGGGAGACAGGGGGCCTACGAGCAGTACTTC	CASSGRQGAYEQYF
TRBJ1-1	-	TRBV29-1	-	TGCAGCGTTAGATCCCCGGGACTCACCGTCACAGAAGCTTTCTTT	CSVRSPGLTVTEAFF
TRBJ2-3	-	TRBV5-1	-	TGCGCCAGCAAAAGACTAGGATTTGCAGATACGCAGTATTTT	CASKRLGFADTQYF
TRBJ1-4	TRBD1	TRBV28	few	TGTGCCAGCAGTTCGCCCCAGGGGGGTGTCGGGAACGAAAAACTGTTTTTT	CASSSPQGGVGNEKLFF
TRBJ2-1	-	TRBV5-1	once	TGCGCCAGCAGCGGCCCGTCCGGCGGGTACTACAATGAGCAGTTCTTC	CASSGPSGGYYNEQFF
TRBJ2-7	TRBD2	TRBV6-4	-	TGTGCCAGCAGTCCGGGACTAGCGGGACGGAACGAGCAGTACTTC	CASSPGLAGRNEQYF
TRBJ1-2	-	TRBV5-1	-	TGCGCCAGCAGCTCGGGGGAGAGGTATGGCTACACCTTC	CASSSGERYGYTF
TRBJ2-7	-	TRBV11-2	-	TGTGCCAGCAGCTTAGTGTCGCTAGCAGGAAACTACGAGCAGTACTTC	CASSLVSLAGNYEQYF
TRBJ2-3	-	TRBV9	-	TGTGCCAGCAGCGTGGCGGGGAGTAGCACAGATACGCAGTATTTT	CASSVAGSSTDTQYF
TRBJ1-5	TRBD1	TRBV4-1	-	TGCGCCAGCAGCCGTTACCAGGGGGTGAATCAGCCCCAGCATTTT	CASSRYQGVNQPQHF
TRBJ2-1	-	TRBV4-1	once	TGCGCCAGCAGCCAAGATCGGGACAATGAGCAGTTCTTC	CASSQDRDNEQFF
TRBJ1-2	TRBD1	TRBV19	-	TGTGCCAGTACTTGGACAGGGGTGGGCTATGGCTACACCTTC	CASTWTGVGYGYTF
TRBJ2-6	-	TRBV4-3	-	TGCGCCAGCAGCCAAGATGGGGGCGGTTCTGGGGCCAACGTCCTGACTTTC	CASSQDGGGSGANVLTF
TRBJ1-2	TRBD1	TRBV5-1	few	TGCGCCAGCAGCATGAGGACAGGGAGTAACTCTGGCTACACCTTC	CASSMRTGSNSGYTF
TRBJ1-2	-	TRBV2	few	TGTGCCAGCAGTGGACCGGCGGGGGATGGCTACACCTTC	CASSGPAGDGYTF
TRBJ2-7	TRBD1	TRBV5-1	-	TGCGCCAGCAGCTTCCGGGACAGGGAGGCGGGGGAGCAGTACTTC	CASSFRDREAGEQYF
TRBJ1-1	-	TRBV28	-	TGTGCCAGCAGCCCTCGGGGCAGGGGAGACACTGAAGCTTTCTTT	CASSPRGRGDTEAFF
TRBJ1-1	-	TRBV12-5	few	TGTGCTAGTGGTTCACAGATGAACACTGAAGCTTTCTTT	CASGSQMNTEAFF
TRBJ2-7	-	TRBV6-6	-	TGTGCCAGCAGGCTGACTGAGTCCTACGAGCAGTACTTC	CASRLTESYEQYF